These 14 T cell receptor beta chains were all obtained from the same sample, sequenced in a study of identical twins. TCRdb recomputed calls from the 5' RACE reads with MiXCR, one row per CDR3 protein. This sample has under 400,000 distinct CDR3 sequences; 9% to 10% occur once, and the top ten carry roughly 8.7%. Sequencing was performed on naive T cells sorted from blood. All receptors derive from a woman aged 45-59 years in good health.

This clonotype was counted between two and nine times. This chain connects TRBV11-2 to TRBJ2-1, with 9 nucleotides matching TRBD2. The CDR3 has 13 residues. Germline CDR1 reads SGHAT; CDR2 reads FQNNGV. The V and J ends lost 4 bases and 8 bases, in that order; junction bases with no gene match: 3. The CDR3 DNA follows: TGTGCCAGCAGCTACGCGGGGGGGGATGAGCAGTTCTTC. Its translation: CASSYAGGDEQFF. Combining the CDR3 with reference TRBV11-2 and TRBJ2-1 gives the whole variable domain EAGVAQSPRYKIIEKRQSVAFWCNPISGHATLYWYQQILGQGPKLLIQFQNNGVVDDSQLPKDRFSAERLKGVDSTLKIQPAKLEDSAVYLCASSYAGGDEQFFGPGTRLTVL.

The J gene is TRBJ2-3, the V gene TRBV12-3 or TRBV12-4; 9 bases are a match to TRBD2. The V and J ends lost 3 bases and 14 bases, in that order; junction bases with no gene match: 12. The CDR3 consists of 14 residues. The CDR3 region has the DNA TGTGCCAGCAGTTTGAGTAGCGGGAGCCTCGAAGGGTATTTT. Translation gives CASSLSSGSLEGYF.

This clonotype was observed at least ten times. The CDR3 coding sequence is TGTGCCAGCAAGCGGGACAGGGGGCTTGAAGCGGGCTACACCTTC. The encoded protein is CASKRDRGLEAGYTF. This chain joins TRBV6-2 or TRBV6-3 and TRBJ1-2, with 12 bases aligning to TRBD1. In germline, CDR1 is MNHEY, CDR2 SVGEGT. The CDR3 contains 15 residues. The ends lost 7 bases at V and 8 bases at J; junction bases unmatched: 11.

The chain's CDR3 is CSVEGAGGDTDTQYF. Here the CDR3 DNA reads TGCAGCGTTGAAGGGGCGGGAGGGGACACAGATACGCAGTATTTT. The genes are TRBV29-1 and TRBJ2-3; 9 bases agree with TRBD2. The CDR3 sequence is 15 residues long. Per the germline V gene, CDR1 is SQVTM and CDR2 is ANQGSEA. V was pared by 1 base and J by 2 bases, with 4 bases of the junction left unmatched.

This clonotype was seen ten or more times. This chain links TRBV28 with TRBJ1-4; TRBD1 matches at 11 bases. The junction had 3 bases not matched to a gene; V was cut back by 5 bases and J by 7 bases. The CDR3 spans 14 residues. Germline-derived CDR1 and CDR2 are MDHEN and SYDVKM. The CDR3 nucleotides read TGTGCCAGCAGTCGGGACAGGGGGAGTGAAAAACTGTTTTTT. Translating it yields CASSRDRGSEKLFF.

The chain couples TRBV20-1 to TRBJ2-1; D gene unclear. The germline V gene has CDR1 DFQATT and CDR2 SNEGSKA (reference sequence). With 3 bases removed from V and 5 bases from J, the gap between germline ends came to 17 bases. The CDR3 is made up of 15 amino acids. The CDR3 DNA follows: TGCAGTGCTAGCCCGGGCCAGCTCGTCCACAATGAGCAGTTCTTC. As protein: CSASPGQLVHNEQFF.

The chain recombines TRBV10-3 with TRBJ2-7, with 9 bases aligning to TRBD2. CDR3 length: 14 amino acids. V was pared by 6 bases and J by 4 bases, with 7 bases of the junction left unmatched. Germline CDR1 ENHRY, CDR2 SYGVKD. The CDR3 spells CAIREREVDYEQYF. DNA for the CDR3: TGTGCCATCAGGGAGCGGGAGGTTGATTACGAGCAGTACTTC.

The chain recombines TRBV9 with TRBJ2-7; 10 bases fit TRBD2. With V trimmed by 3 bases and J by 2 bases, 8 bases remained unmatched. Germline CDR1 SGDLS, CDR2 YYNGEE. The CDR3 sequence is 16 residues long. The CDR3 nucleotides are TGTGCCAGCAGCGCCTGGCCTAGCGGGAGCACCTACGAGCAGTACTTC. Protein sequence: CASSAWPSGSTYEQYF. The variable domain in full, with the rest retrieved from reference TRBV9 and TRBJ2-7, is DSGVTQTPKHLITATGQRVTLRCSPRSGDLSVYWYQQSLDQGLQFLIQYYNGEERAKGNILERFSAQQFPDLHSELNLSSLELGDSALYFCASSAWPSGSTYEQYFGPGTRLTVT.

Ten or more counts support this clonotype. J is TRBJ1-1 and V is TRBV6-1; no reliable D call. The CDR3 loop spans 13 amino acids. Per germline, CDR1 MNHNS and CDR2 SASEGT. V dropped 7 bases and J dropped 2 bases, with 11 bases sitting between them. The chain's CDR3 is CASNIRGNTEAFF. The CDR3 DNA sequence: TGTGCCAGCAACATCCGGGGTAACACTGAAGCTTTCTTT.

This clonotype was seen more than once but under ten times. J is TRBJ2-3 and V is TRBV28; 7 positions match TRBD2. With V trimmed by 3 bases and J by 0 bases, 9 bases remained unmatched. CDR3 size: 17 residues. Germline values: CDR1 MDHEN, CDR2 SYDVKM. The CDR3 here is CASSFSGLAASTDTQYF. In DNA form, the CDR3 reads TGTGCCAGCAGTTTTAGCGGCCTAGCGGCTAGCACAGATACGCAGTATTTT.

The sample holds a few counts of this clonotype. This chain links TRBV14 with TRBJ2-2, with TRBD2 matching over 8 bases. Trimming removed 3 bases from V and 6 bases from J; junction bases left unmatched: 6. Germline CDR1 is SGHDN and CDR2 is FVKESK. The CDR3 is 15 residues long. This CDR3 is CASSQPGLGAGELFF. CDR3 DNA sequence: TGTGCCAGCAGCCAGCCGGGACTAGGGGCCGGGGAGCTGTTTTTT. Complete variable domain (other parts from reference TRBV14 and TRBJ2-2): EAGVTQFPSHSVIEKGQTVTLRCDPISGHDNLYWYRRVMGKEIKFLLHFVKESKQDESGMPNNRFLAERTGGTYSTLKVQPAELEDSGVYFCASSQPGLGAGELFFGEGSRLTVL.

The chain links TRBV7-2 to TRBJ2-5, with 11 bases identical to TRBD2. Germline V gene sequence: CDR1 SGHTA, CDR2 FQGNSA. The ends lost 5 bases at V and 4 bases at J; junction bases unmatched: 9. The CDR3 sequence is 16 residues long. CDR3 amino acids: CASSPLGLAGRETQYF. The CDR3 nucleotides are TGTGCCAGCAGCCCGTTAGGACTAGCGGGTCGAGAGACCCAGTACTTC.

The J gene is TRBJ1-1, the V gene TRBV6-5, with TRBD1 as a possible D gene (6 bases). Germline CDR1 reads MNHEY; CDR2 reads SVGAGI. This CDR3 contains 14 residues. V dropped 2 bases and J dropped 1 base, with 8 bases sitting between them. The CDR3 DNA reads as TGTGCCAGCAGTTACGAGGGGGGGAACACTGAAGCTTTCTTT. Protein: CASSYEGGNTEAFF.

In its sample, this clonotype was seen a few times. This rearrangement joins TRBV29-1 to TRBJ1-1; D gene ambiguous. CDR1 is SQVTM and CDR2 is ANQGSEA in the germline V gene. Deletions cut 2 bases from V and 5 bases from J, with 6 bases between. CDR3 size: 11 residues. CDR3 bases: TGCAGCGTTGAAAGGTATACTGAAGCTTTCTTT. Encoded protein: CSVERYTEAFF.